Each of the 21 T cell receptor beta chains below was sequenced from the same sample in a study of STAT5B mutations in CD4+ large granular lymphocyte leukemia. Sequencing was performed with immunoSEQ multiplex PCR; in TCRdb, only in-frame clones are kept and a portion is missing. This sample has around 30,000 clones, with less than 75% found just once. Sequencing was performed on CD4+ T cells from blood buffy coats. The receptors originated from a human donor in good health.

The V and J genes are TRBV5-1 and TRBJ2-5, with a possible D match to TRBD2 (5 bases). In germline, CDR1 is SGHRS, CDR2 YFSETQ. CDR3 length: 12 amino acids. Trimming shortened V by 5 bases and J by 5 bases, and 10 bases separated the two germline ends. The CDR3 DNA reads TGCGCCAGCAGGGTCTCGGGGGAGACCCAGTACTTC. Translation: CASRVSGETQYF.

The chain joins TRBV6-1 to TRBJ2-3; D possibly corresponds to TRBD2 (6 bases). This CDR3 comprises 15 residues. Per germline, CDR1 MNHNS and CDR2 SASEGT. Trimming took 2 bases from V and 0 from J, leaving 9 bases between them. The CDR3 loop is CASSESGTSTDTQYF. The CDR3 bases are TGTGCCAGCAGTGAAAGTGGGACTAGCACAGATACGCAGTATTTT.

The V and J genes are TRBV28 and TRBJ2-7; D unclear. The V gene lost 6 bases and the J gene lost 2 bases, with 20 bases spanning the gap. This CDR3 is built from 16 residues. Per germline, CDR1 MDHEN and CDR2 SYDVKM. The CDR3 nucleotides are TGTGCCAGCAGAGGCTCCGCGCGAGGAAACACCTACGAGCAGTACTTC. Encoded protein: CASRGSARGNTYEQYF. Variable domain in full (rest from reference TRBV28 and TRBJ2-7): DVKVTQSSRYLVKRTGEKVFLECVQDMDHENMFWYRQDPGLGLRLIYFSYDVKMKEKGDIPEGYSVSREKKERFSLILESASTNQTSMYLCASRGSARGNTYEQYFGPGTRLTVT.

The CDR3 sequence is CASSPQGGGYGYTF. In DNA form, the CDR3 reads TGTGCCAGCAGCCCACAGGGCGGTGGCTATGGCTACACCTTC. V is TRBV7-2 and J is TRBJ1-2; perhaps TRBD1 as D (6 bases). Germline V gives CDR1 SGHTA, CDR2 FQGNSA. CDR3 length: 14 residues. V was cut by 5 bases and J by 4 bases, with 14 bases left in between.

The chain employs TRBV5-1 and TRBJ2-5, with D possibly matching TRBD2 (5 bases). Germline CDR1 is SGHRS and CDR2 is YFSETQ. The CDR3 covers 15 residues. The V gene lost 4 bases and the J gene lost 1 base, with 14 bases spanning the gap. This CDR3 is CASSPTGNLQETQYF. CDR3 sequence (DNA): TGCGCCAGCAGCCCCACCGGGAACCTCCAAGAGACCCAGTACTTC.

The rearrangement joins TRBV4-1 to TRBJ1-2; D possibly corresponds to TRBD1 (5 bases). This CDR3 has 15 residues. Germline CDR1 is MGHRA and CDR2 is YSYEKL. Trimming cost V 1 base and J 4 bases, with 13 bases left between them. The CDR3 DNA reads as TGCGCCAGCAGCCAAGTGGGGGGAATTAGCTATGGCTACACCTTC. This sequence encodes CASSQVGGISYGYTF.

The CDR3 sequence is CASSLQGGAETQYF. CDR3 nucleotide sequence: TGTGCCAGCAGCTTACAGGGCGGGGCAGAGACCCAGTACTTC. The chain combines TRBV7-7 with TRBJ2-5; possible D gene TRBD2, 6 bases. Germline loops: CDR1 SSHAT, CDR2 FNYEAQ (reference sequence). This CDR3 is 14 amino acids long. V dropped 2 bases and J dropped 4 bases, with 11 bases sitting between them.

The chain combines TRBV5-1 with TRBJ1-2; D is unresolved. The ends were cut back, 0 bases at V and 2 bases at J, with 11 bases in the middle. Germline loops: CDR1 SGHRS, CDR2 YFSETQ. The CDR3 covers 15 residues. This CDR3 is CASSLGVGPNYGYTF. Written as DNA, the CDR3 is TGCGCCAGCAGCTTGGGAGTCGGGCCGAACTATGGCTACACCTTC.

This clone was observed once. V usage is TRBV5-1 and J usage is TRBJ1-1; D not certain. This CDR3 has 15 residues. V was trimmed by 2 bases and J by 1 base, leaving 12 bases between them. CDR1 and CDR2 from the germline V gene are SGHRS and YFSETQ. The CDR3 DNA reads TGCGCCAGCAGCTTTGATAGTCCAGAGAACACTGAAGCTTTCTTT. This translates into CASSFDSPENTEAFF.

The V and J genes are TRBV18 and TRBJ2-7; a possible D gene is TRBD2 (5 bases). V was trimmed by 6 bases and J by 4 bases, leaving 13 bases between them. Germline CDR1 reads KGHSH; CDR2 reads LQKENI. The CDR3 sequence is 13 residues long. For the CDR3, the DNA is TGTGCCAGCTCCAGCACCCGGGGATACGAGCAGTACTTC. Residues: CASSSTRGYEQYF. The variable domain in full, completed from reference TRBV18 and TRBJ2-7, reads NAGVMQNPRHLVRRRGQEARLRCSPMKGHSHVYWYRQLPEEGLKFMVYLQKENIIDESGMPKERFSAEFPKEGPSILRIQQVVRGDSAAYFCASSSTRGYEQYFGPGTRLTVT.

This clone was counted a few times. The V and J genes are TRBV12-5 and TRBJ1-5; 7 nucleotides agree with TRBD1. CDR1 and CDR2 from the germline V gene are LGHNT and FRNRAP. J gave up 6 bases and V 6 bases, and 5 bases lay outside the gene matches. This CDR3 contains 13 residues. The CDR3 DNA is TGTGCTAGTGGACAGGGGAGCGGTCAGCCCCAGCATTTT. This translates into CASGQGSGQPQHF.

This clone was observed a single time. V and J are TRBV30 and TRBJ2-7; a weak D match, TRBD2 (6 bases). V lost 5 bases and J 0 bases, leaving 11 bases between the germline ends. The CDR3 runs 13 residues. CDR1 and CDR2 (germline): GTSNPN, SVGIG (reference sequence). CDR3 DNA sequence: TGTGCCTGGGGGGCGGGACCCTCCTACGAGCAGTACTTC. This encodes CAWGAGPSYEQYF.

CDR3: CASSLRDYEQYF. The DNA of the CDR3 is TGTGCCAGCAGTTTGCGAGATTACGAGCAGTACTTC. The chain has TRBV28 and TRBJ2-7, with D unclear. Germline CDR1 and CDR2: MDHEN and SYDVKM. This CDR3 spans 12 amino acids. The V gene lost 3 bases and the J gene lost 4 bases, with 7 bases spanning the gap.

This clone was picked up one time. The V and J genes are TRBV4-1 and TRBJ1-2; D is uncertain. The CDR3 spans 12 residues. Germline V gives CDR1 MGHRA, CDR2 YSYEKL. The V end lost 4 bases, the J end lost 7 bases, and 10 bases lay between the germline ends. The CDR3 sequence is CASSLNNGGYTF. The DNA of the CDR3 is TGCGCCAGCAGCCTCAACAACGGTGGCTACACCTTC.

The chain couples TRBV11-2 to TRBJ2-7, with TRBD1 matching 7 bases. The CDR3 is made up of 14 amino acids. The germline V gene encodes CDR1 SGHAT and CDR2 FQNNGV. J lost 6 bases, V lost 5 bases, and 10 bases had no gene match. Written as DNA, the CDR3 is TGTGCCAGCAGCCTGGGACAGATTGGCCGCGAGCAGTACTTC. Translating it yields CASSLGQIGREQYF. Complete variable domain (other parts from reference TRBV11-2 and TRBJ2-7): EAGVAQSPRYKIIEKRQSVAFWCNPISGHATLYWYQQILGQGPKLLIQFQNNGVVDDSQLPKDRFSAERLKGVDSTLKIQPAKLEDSAVYLCASSLGQIGREQYFGPGTRLTVT.

This clone was seen more than once but under ten times. The gene calls are TRBV5-1 and TRBJ1-5; tentative D call: TRBD1 (6 bases). Germline V gives CDR1 SGHRS, CDR2 YFSETQ. The CDR3 length is 14 residues. V was trimmed by 4 bases and J by 11 bases, leaving 19 bases between them. The CDR3 DNA reads TGCGCCAGCAGCACCGGGACACCTTCCTCGGCCCAGCATTTT. Encoded protein: CASSTGTPSSAQHF.

This sequence joins TRBV4-1 and TRBJ2-5; D perhaps matches TRBD2 (6 bases). Germline V gene lookup returns CDR1 MGHRA and CDR2 YSYEKL. V lost 3 bases and J 5 bases, leaving 13 bases between the germline ends. This CDR3 is 14 amino acids long. The CDR3 nucleotides read TGCGCCAGCAGCCATCCGGGGGTAGTGGAGACCCAGTACTTC. Translating gives CASSHPGVVETQYF.

The chain carries TRBV7-6 and TRBJ2-1, with 9 nucleotides matching TRBD2. Germline V gene data show CDR1 as SGHVS and CDR2 as FNYEAQ. V dropped 5 bases and J dropped 6; count of bases not matched to a gene: 8. The CDR3 has 15 residues. CDR3 sequence: CASSQRASGVNEQFF. DNA for the CDR3: TGTGCCAGCAGCCAGAGGGCTAGCGGGGTCAATGAGCAGTTCTTC. Filled out from reference TRBV7-6 and TRBJ2-1, the complete variable domain reads GAGVSQSPRYKVTKRGQDVALRCDPISGHVSLYWYRQALGQGPEFLTYFNYEAQQDKSGLPNDRFSAERPEGSISTLTIQRTEQRDSAMYRCASSQRASGVNEQFFGPGTRLTVL.

CDR3 region: CASSITGDMNTEAFF. CDR3 bases: TGTGCCAGTAGTATCACAGGGGATATGAACACTGAAGCTTTCTTT. V is TRBV19 and J is TRBJ1-1, with 7 positions matching TRBD1. The CDR3 spans 15 residues. J was trimmed by 0 bases and V by 3 bases; bases with no gene match: 4. Germline V gene lookup returns CDR1 LNHDA and CDR2 SQIVND (reference sequence).

This chain connects TRBV27 to TRBJ2-7; 11 nucleotides line up with TRBD1. The CDR3 consists of 14 residues. V was clipped by 2 bases and J by 6 bases; unmatched bases: 3. CDR1 and CDR2 (germline): MNHEY, SMNVEV (reference sequence). The CDR3 DNA is TGTGCCAGCAGTTTAAGGGACAGGGGGAGCGAGCAGTACTTC. Amino acid sequence: CASSLRDRGSEQYF.

The rearrangement links TRBV5-1 to TRBJ1-3; D ambiguous. The CDR3 extends over 13 amino acids. Germline assignment: CDR1 SGHRS and CDR2 YFSETQ. Trimming removed 0 bases at V and 2 bases at J, with 3 bases between. Here the CDR3 DNA reads TGCGCCAGCAGCTTGGGGCCTGGAAACACCATATATTTT. Translation: CASSLGPGNTIYF.